The TCR beta chain described here comes from a study of blood T cell repertoires in COVID-19 (dated by TCRdb to between 2020 and 2021). A note on the overall study: The collaborator samples originated in the United States, Italy and Spain and spanned the acute and convalescent phases of COVID-19. The dataset comprised deeply sampled blood TCRbeta repertoires from subjects exposed to, actively infected with, or recovered from COVID-19. Where available, HLA class I and class II types were obtained from metadata supplied by the sample provider rather than from assay-based typing. A freely available public database, intended as a resource for researchers studying the immune response to SARS-CoV-2, is where the repertoires were released. Samples were obtained from the ongoing ImmuneRACE study (first 160 participants) and from over 1,000 subjects provided by 6 global collaborators. The prospective study material was composed of cDNA or gDNA derived from T cells, B-cell-depleted T cells, or PBMCs. A de-identified subject ID, COVID-19 status, age in years and sex were almost always included in the sample metadata.

Study-wide conclusions, independent of this receptor: How much clinical and demographic metadata was included differed by source and by participant, and the metadata was provided uncurated.

Each collaborating institution followed its own protocols to collect whole blood in K2EDTA tubes. For TCRbeta analysis, collaborators shipped samples as frozen whole blood, isolated PBMCs, or DNA extracted from either of those sample types. Points on this clone: Its antigen is unknown. No per-base quality is available; no much larger clone lies one base away.

The immunoSEQ Assay, a bias-controlled multiplex PCR, was used to amplify TCRbeta CDR3 regions from genomic DNA. As for how the authors treated the data: Within the assay, amplification of reference gene primers was used to estimate how many nucleated cells each sample contained. To quantify the absolute abundance of each unique TCRbeta CDR3 rearrangement, sequence reads were collapsed and filtered. For each sample, productive Simpson clonality was calculated as the square root of Simpson's diversity index over productive rearrangements. TCRdb mirrors the immuneACCESS table, restricted to in-frame sequences. Some clones are absent from its copies; in checked studies, under half trace to an unresolved V gene, and the reason for the others is unknown. V and J calls plus clone size are reproduced from that table; the DNA served to infer D and trimming. A total of roughly 93,000 clones appear in this sample, about 89% of them only once. 0.85% to 1.2% of the sample is in the top ten clones.

V was cut back by 0 bases and J by 0 bases, leaving a gap of 9 bases between them. Reading from cysteine to phenylalanine, the CDR3 counts 15 amino acids. Just the 45-base CDR3 DNA is kept, in frame starting at base 1. Sequences MNHEY (CDR1) and SMNVEV (CDR2) are obtained from the germline V gene (reference sequence). The receptor was isolated from a human donor in a cohort sampled during active COVID-19. Rearrangement joined TRBV27 to TRBJ2-7; the D gene lacks a confident call. The specimen sequenced was peripheral blood. The CDR3 region has the sequence CASSLSARRSYEQYF. The DNA reads as follows: TGTGCCAGCAGTTTATCGGCCCGCCGCTCCTACGAGCAGTACTTC.